The 8 T cell receptor beta chains in this list originate from one sample, sequenced in a study of CXCR3-negative and CXCR3-positive naive CD8 T cells. Each TRB cDNA library was prepared by 5' RACE (with UMI labels). TCRdb reanalyzed the 5' RACE reads and collapses them to one entry per CDR3 protein, without DNA. This table holds some 140,000 distinct CDR3 sequences. Points from the study as a whole: More hydrophobic TRB CDR3s occurred in CXCR3-positive than in CXCR3-negative naive cells.

These receptors lack a known antigen. The specimen sequenced was naive CXCR3+ CD8+ T cells from blood. Subset here: CD45RO-CCR7+CD27+CD95- naive CD8+ T cells expressing CXCR3 (TNR3+). The receptors were sampled from a human donor in good health. Some clones in this sample may be carry-over from other donors' samples.

J is TRBJ2-6 and V is TRBV23-1. TRBV23-1 is flagged as an ORF with uncertain function. CDR3 length equals 15 residues. The CDR3 protein is CASSPTGSGANVLTF.

J is TRBJ2-1 and V is TRBV28; TCRdb indicates TRBD2, and absent DNA this call remains unverified. CDR3 length: 21 residues. Germline V CDR1 and CDR2: MDHEN, SYDVKM. The CDR3 here is CASSLGSGTSSMGTSYNEQFF.

V gene TRBV25-1 combines with J gene TRBJ1-1. The CDR3 sequence is 15 residues long. Germline lookup yields CDR1 MGHDK and CDR2 SYGVNS. The chain's CDR3 is CASSERGEVNTEAFF.

This chain links TRBV2 with TRBJ2-7; the TCRdb call, TRBD1, lacks DNA for checking. In germline, CDR1 is SNHLY, CDR2 FYNNEI. This CDR3 comprises 11 residues. The CDR3 protein is CASGHSYEQYF. The full variable domain, in which reference TRBV2 and TRBJ2-7 provide the parts outside the CDR3, is EPEVTQTPSHQVTQMGQEVILRCVPISNHLYFYWYRQILGQKVEFLVSFYNNEISEKSEIFDDQFSVERPDGSNFTLKIRSTKLEDSAMYFCASGHSYEQYFGPGTRLTVT.

This chain's CDR3 is CSAREYYEQYF. The chain employs TRBV20-1 and TRBJ2-7. CDR3 length: 11 residues. Germline assignment: CDR1 DFQATT and CDR2 SNEGSKA (reference sequence).

The rearrangement joins TRBV11-2 to TRBJ1-4; TCRdb gives TRBD1 as the D gene, but with no DNA this cannot be confirmed. CDR3 length: 15 residues. CDR1 is SGHAT, CDR2 FQNNGV, per germline. CDR3 loop: CASSLRGHRAEKLFF.

V usage is TRBV5-5 and J usage is TRBJ2-1. Germline loops: CDR1 SGHKS, CDR2 YYEKEE (reference sequence). CDR3 length equals 15 residues. The CDR3 reads CASSLVWTMYNEQFF. The complete variable domain, with remaining parts taken from reference TRBV5-5 and TRBJ2-1, reads DAGVTQSPTHLIKTRGQQVTLRCSPISGHKSVSWYQQVLGQGPQFIFQYYEKEERGRGNFPDRFSARQFPNYSSELNVNALLLGDSALYLCASSLVWTMYNEQFFGPGTRLTVL.

This chain connects TRBV4-1 to TRBJ2-1. CDR3 size: 16 residues. CDR1 and CDR2 from the germline V gene are MGHRA and YSYEKL. The CDR3 sequence is CASSQESDRYYNEQFF.